These 27 T cell receptor beta chains were sequenced from one sample in a study of T cells expressing NK-cell markers. From the 5' RACE reads, TCRdb lists one entry per CDR3 protein and no DNA. The table lists a few hundred thousand distinct CDR3 sequences. The sequenced material came from blood T cells: a sorted CD56 or NKG2C T cell subset, CD4+ or CD8+ T cells, or bulk PBMC T cells (not recorded which). The receptors were gathered from a young man in good health.

V usage is TRBV11-2 and J usage is TRBJ1-5; TCRdb's D call of TRBD1 is untestable without DNA. CDR1 SGHAT and CDR2 FQNNGV come from the germline V gene. This CDR3 is 13 amino acids long. The CDR3 sequence: CASSFSGAQPQHF.

The chain combines TRBV5-1 with TRBJ1-1; no DNA is available, so the TRBD1 call from TCRdb remains unchecked. Germline V lookup: CDR1 SGHRS, CDR2 YFSETQ. CDR3 length: 12 amino acids. The CDR3 here is CASSLGTGKAFF.

This rearrangement joins TRBV23-1 to TRBJ2-2. TRBV23-1 counts as an open reading frame of uncertain function. CDR3 length: 18 amino acids. CDR3 protein: CASSQSSTGSPNTGELFF.

This chain links TRBV6-5 with TRBJ2-1; the TCRdb D gene call, TRBD2, has no DNA to confirm it. This CDR3 is built from 15 residues. Germline CDR1 is MNHEY and CDR2 is SVGAGI. The CDR3 protein is CASSYSSGRDGEQFF.

V usage is TRBV30 and J usage is TRBJ2-2; checking the TCRdb D call of TRBD2 is not possible without DNA. Germline assignment: CDR1 GTSNPN and CDR2 SVGIG (reference sequence). This CDR3 comprises 13 residues. CDR3 region: CAWNGLKAGELFF.

The V and J genes are TRBV12-3 or TRBV12-4 and TRBJ2-5; TCRdb gives TRBD2 as the D gene, but with no DNA this cannot be confirmed. CDR3 size: 17 residues. CDR3 protein: CASSLGGLANIQETQYF.

This chain's CDR3 is CASSLASQDTQYF. The chain joins TRBV5-1 to TRBJ2-3. The CDR3 runs to 13 residues. CDR1 and CDR2 from the germline V gene are SGHRS and YFSETQ.

This rearrangement joins TRBV20-1 to TRBJ1-6; TCRdb calls TRBD1, which cannot be checked without DNA. The CDR3 length is 16 residues. Per the germline V gene, CDR1 is DFQATT and CDR2 is SNEGSKA (reference sequence). The chain's CDR3 is CSARDRTGDYNSPLHF.

The V and J genes are TRBV7-6 and TRBJ2-5; with no DNA, the TCRdb D assignment of TRBD2 cannot be verified. Germline V gene data show CDR1 as SGHVS and CDR2 as FNYEAQ. This CDR3 has 14 residues. CDR3 sequence reads: CASSLPGLGETQYF. Full variable domain (outside the CDR3, taken from reference TRBV7-6 and TRBJ2-5): GAGVSQSPRYKVTKRGQDVALRCDPISGHVSLYWYRQALGQGPEFLTYFNYEAQQDKSGLPNDRFSAERPEGSISTLTIQRTEQRDSAMYRCASSLPGLGETQYFGPGTRLLVL.

The chain has TRBV20-1 and TRBJ2-7; as DNA is missing, the TRBD1 call by TCRdb cannot be tested. The CDR3 contains 14 residues. Germline V CDR1 and CDR2: DFQATT, SNEGSKA (reference sequence). CDR3 sequence reads: CSARGTAILYEQYF.

V and J are TRBV7-9 and TRBJ2-7; lacking DNA, the TRBD2 call made by TCRdb goes unchecked. Germline-derived CDR1 and CDR2 are SEHNR and FQNEAQ (reference sequence). This CDR3 is built from 17 residues. CDR3 loop: CASSSRVPYGGSYEQYF.

The chain employs TRBV20-1 and TRBJ2-5; TCRdb outputs TRBD2, but without DNA this stays unchecked. The CDR3 runs to 13 residues. Germline loops: CDR1 DFQATT, CDR2 SNEGSKA (reference sequence). CDR3 sequence reads: CSATVAVQETQYF.

This rearrangement joins TRBV5-4 to TRBJ2-5; TCRdb picks TRBD1, but there is no DNA to check that call. The germline V gene encodes CDR1 SGHNT and CDR2 YYREEE (reference sequence). This CDR3 comprises 19 residues. CDR3 in amino acids: CASSLVGHVSPGGKETQYF.

This chain connects TRBV28 to TRBJ1-4. This CDR3 region has 12 residues. Germline V lookup: CDR1 MDHEN, CDR2 SYDVKM. Here the CDR3 reads CAAYQEGEKLFF.

The V gene is TRBV5-1, the J gene TRBJ2-5; TCRdb lists TRBD1, though no DNA is available to test this call. The CDR3 is made up of 16 amino acids. The germline gives CDR1 SGHRS, CDR2 YFSETQ. Here the CDR3 reads CASSLRPGQGGETQYF.

The genes are TRBV20-1 and TRBJ1-5; with no DNA, the TCRdb D assignment of TRBD1 cannot be verified. This CDR3 spans 15 amino acids. Germline-derived CDR1 and CDR2 are DFQATT and SNEGSKA (reference sequence). CDR3 amino acids: CSAWPRGTFNQPQHF.

The chain employs TRBV4-1 and TRBJ1-1; TCRdb names TRBD1, which stays unverified in the absence of DNA. The germline CDR1 and CDR2 sequences are MGHRA and YSYEKL. This CDR3 is 15 amino acids long. The CDR3 protein is CASSQEGRGWAEAFF.

This chain uses TRBV5-5 with TRBJ2-7. The CDR3 totals 13 residues. The germline CDR1 and CDR2 sequences are SGHKS and YYEKEE (reference sequence). This chain's CDR3 is CASSTMNDYEQYF.

This sequence joins TRBV7-9 and TRBJ1-5; TCRdb reports TRBD1, a call that lacks DNA to check it against. The germline CDR1 and CDR2 sequences are SEHNR and FQNEAQ (reference sequence). The CDR3 runs 14 residues. The CDR3 here is CASSLSGEDQPQHF.

The J gene is TRBJ2-1, the V gene TRBV6-1. Germline CDR1 is MNHNS and CDR2 is SASEGT. The CDR3 contains 11 residues. CDR3 loop: CASRLNFGQFF.

The CDR3 sequence is CASSSPTSGSTDTQYF. The J gene is TRBJ2-3, the V gene TRBV12-3 or TRBV12-4; TCRdb's D call of TRBD2 is untestable without DNA. This CDR3 region has 16 residues.

The chain uses TRBV12-3 or TRBV12-4 and TRBJ2-1; TCRdb names TRBD2, which stays unverified in the absence of DNA. CDR3 length: 16 residues. CDR3 sequence reads: CASSLQGRSSYNEQFF.

The chain couples TRBV7-6 to TRBJ2-1; TCRdb's D call, TRBD2, is unchecked because there is no DNA. The CDR3 runs to 15 residues. Germline CDR1 is SGHVS and CDR2 is FNYEAQ. CDR3 amino acids: CASSLEVGRAHEQFF.

CDR3 protein: CASSPRTDYSNQPQHF. This chain links TRBV12-3 or TRBV12-4 with TRBJ1-5; as DNA is missing, the TRBD1 call by TCRdb cannot be tested. CDR3 length equals 16 residues.

The chain couples TRBV6-5 to TRBJ2-1; TCRdb calls TRBD2, which cannot be checked without DNA. CDR3 length equals 12 residues. Per germline, CDR1 MNHEY and CDR2 SVGAGI. The CDR3 region is CASSRTSGFEFF.

This rearrangement joins TRBV28 to TRBJ2-2; without DNA, the TCRdb call of TRBD2 cannot be checked. CDR3 size: 15 residues. Per germline, CDR1 MDHEN and CDR2 SYDVKM. CDR3 region: CASRAAGGYTGELFF.

The rearrangement links TRBV5-6 to TRBJ2-1; the TCRdb call, TRBD2, lacks DNA for checking. CDR3 length: 12 amino acids. CDR1 is SGHDT and CDR2 is YYEEEE in the germline V gene. This CDR3 is CASSLRGLEQFF.